These 10 T cell receptor beta chains were all obtained from the same sample, sequenced in a study of blood T cell repertoires in COVID-19. Clones were sequenced by immunoSEQ multiplex PCR, and TCRdb holds only the in-frame ones, with some missing. The data show 310,000 or so clones, with roughly 90% seen just once and more than 3% held by the top ten. Input material: peripheral blood. The source of these receptors is a woman aged 45 to 65 with active or convalescent COVID-19.

This clone has just one count. The chain recombines TRBV9 with TRBJ2-7; 10 positions agree with TRBD2. Germline V gives CDR1 SGDLS, CDR2 YYNGEE. The V segment lost 2 bases and the J segment 5 bases; nucleotides outside the gene matches: 4. The CDR3 covers 14 residues. The CDR3 coding sequence is TGTGCCAGCAGCGTTCTAGCGGGAGCCCACGAGCAGTACTTC. It is translated as CASSVLAGAHEQYF.

The chain uses TRBV4-3 and TRBJ2-3, with D perhaps TRBD1 (5 bases). CDR3 length: 13 amino acids. The V end lost 1 base, the J end lost 4 bases, and 6 bases lay between the germline ends. The germline V gene encodes CDR1 LGHNA and CDR2 YSLEER. The CDR3: CASSQVGADTQYF. CDR3 in DNA: TGCGCCAGCAGCCAAGTAGGGGCAGATACGCAGTATTTT.

This chain joins TRBV5-5 and TRBJ2-3, with 14 bases identical to TRBD2. There are 18 residues in the CDR3. Germline CDR1 and CDR2: SGHKS and YYEKEE (reference sequence). The trim removed 0 bases at V and 6 bases at J, leaving 9 bases unmatched. The CDR3 nucleotides are TGTGCCAGCAGCTTGGGGACTAGCGGGGGGACGCCCTTGGATACGCAGTATTTT. This sequence encodes CASSLGTSGGTPLDTQYF.

The chain uses TRBV5-1 and TRBJ1-1; D gene uncertain. The CDR3 runs to 13 residues. Germline assignment: CDR1 SGHRS and CDR2 YFSETQ. V was shortened by 1 base and J by 5 bases, with 9 bases between the two germline ends. As DNA, the CDR3 is TGCGCCAGCAGCTTGTTACCGGGGACTGAAGCTTTCTTT. It codes for CASSLLPGTEAFF. The full variable domain, with the rest looked up from reference TRBV5-1 and TRBJ1-1, is KAGVTQTPRYLIKTRGQQVTLSCSPISGHRSVSWYQQTPGQGLQFLFEYFSETQRNKGNFPGRFSGRQFSNSRSEMNVSTLELGDSALYLCASSLLPGTEAFFGQGTRLTVV.

This chain joins TRBV12-3 or TRBV12-4 and TRBJ2-3, with D uncertain. CDR3 length equals 11 residues. The V and J ends lost 2 bases and 6 bases respectively, with 3 bases between them. In DNA form, the CDR3 reads TGTGCCAGCAGTTTATCGGATACGCAGTATTTT. It specifies CASSLSDTQYF.

The sample holds one count of this clone. CDR3 in amino acids: CSVEGSMGARNEQFF. The CDR3 DNA reads TGCAGCGTTGAAGGGAGTATGGGGGCCAGAAATGAGCAGTTCTTC. The chain has TRBV29-1 and TRBJ2-1; D possibly corresponds to TRBD1 (6 bases). CDR1 is SQVTM and CDR2 is ANQGSEA in the germline V gene. The CDR3 sequence is 15 residues long. V lost 1 base and J lost 7, with 17 bases in between.

The chain couples TRBV15 to TRBJ1-1; weak D call: TRBD1 (6 bases). V was pared by 6 bases and J by 5 bases, with 16 bases between. CDR3 length: 14 amino acids. Germline CDR1 is LNHNV and CDR2 is YYDKDF (reference sequence). CDR3 protein: CATSLQGGSTEAFF. The CDR3 region has the DNA TGTGCCACCAGTCTACAGGGTGGGAGTACTGAAGCTTTCTTT.

A few counts support this clone. The chain has TRBV7-2 and TRBJ1-3; D is unclear. Trimming removed 1 base at V and 3 bases at J, with 4 bases between. CDR1 is SGHTA and CDR2 is FQGNSA in the germline V gene. This CDR3 region has 13 residues. CDR3: CASSLVGGNTIYF. The CDR3 DNA reads TGTGCCAGCAGCTTAGTCGGTGGAAACACCATATATTTT.

This rearrangement joins TRBV27 to TRBJ1-2; 7 positions match TRBD1. This CDR3 contains 17 residues. The trim removed 5 bases at V and 0 bases at J, leaving 12 bases unmatched. Germline V gives CDR1 MNHEY, CDR2 SMNVEV (reference sequence). The CDR3 loop is CASSPTGTAGPNYGYTF. The CDR3 DNA sequence: TGTGCCAGCAGTCCGACTGGGACAGCTGGCCCTAACTATGGCTACACCTTC.

This clone was seen a few times. This chain connects TRBV7-2 to TRBJ1-6, with 8 bases matching TRBD1. The V and J ends lost 5 bases and 8 bases, in that order; junction bases with no gene match: 8. There are 15 residues in the CDR3. CDR1 and CDR2 from the germline V gene are SGHTA and FQGNSA. CDR3 region: CASSPQTGADSPLHF. The DNA for the CDR3 is TGTGCCAGCAGCCCCCAGACAGGGGCGGATTCACCCCTCCACTTT.